The entry below describes one T cell receptor (beta chain). The target antigen is unknown. The data originate from a study of long-term antiretroviral therapy in people with HIV. General study findings and limits: Within the repertoire, clones expanded before ART were dominant at all time points. No data on ART adherence, viral resistance or therapy changes.

The germline V gene encodes CDR1 MGHRA and CDR2 YSYEKL. Deletions cut 0 bases from V and 13 bases from J, with 16 bases between. The CDR3 is 14 amino acids. The run of the v3.0 immunoSEQ assay was at survey level. Profiled with immunoSEQ multiplex PCR; TCRdb holds only in-frame clones, not every one. The sample contains over 30,000 clones, roughly 79% of which appear only once. The sequence came from a woman between 50 and 59 years old with HIV. The specimen comprised unsorted PBMCs, sampled 3.1 years after starting antiretroviral therapy. The chain uses TRBV4-1 and TRBJ2-1; possibly TRBD2 for D (5 bases). The CDR3 DNA reads as TGCGCCAGCAGCCAAGATCAGCGAGGACTTCAACAGTTCTTC. Its protein product is CASSQDQRGLQQFF.